This T cell receptor beta chain originates from a study of blood T cell repertoires in COVID-19. Study context: T cells, B-cell-depleted T cells, or PBMCs provided the cDNA or gDNA that served as material.

Assay: immunoSEQ multiplex PCR; the TCRdb copy retains only in-frame clones and omits some. This sample has some 58,000 clones, with around four fifths found just once. In germline, CDR1 is SQVTM, CDR2 ANQGSEA. This CDR3 has 16 amino acids. Trimming at V came to 5 bases and at J to 2 bases, leaving 14 bases not matched to a gene. The genes are TRBV29-1 and TRBJ1-1, with 7 bases that match TRBD1. Sequenced input: peripheral blood. The clonotype comes from a man in his 60s with COVID-19, enrolled during active disease. The CDR3 region is CSVPPGPGTVNTEAFF. The CDR3 DNA reads as TGCAGCGTTCCCCCGGGACCCGGGACAGTAAACACTGAAGCTTTCTTT.